At least ten counts were recorded for the clone carrying this T cell receptor beta chain. This sample is part of a study of read filtering for tumor transcriptome and immune sequencing. The CDR3 is 14 residues long. Per the germline V gene, CDR1 is LNHDA and CDR2 is SQIVND (reference sequence). V lost 7 bases and J lost 5; bases outside the gene matches: 9. From about 400 ng of RNA, a library with molecular barcoded alpha/delta and beta/gamma adaptors was made. TCRdb reprocessed the reads with MiXCR, giving one entry per CDR3 protein. The sample carries tens of thousands of distinct CDR3 sequences, around 12% recorded once.

This clonotype originated in a donor older than 35 with multiple myeloma. This chain uses TRBV19 with TRBJ2-5; 8 bases align to TRBD2. The sequenced sample consisted of a population of CD138-negative cells sorted from bone marrow. The CDR3 spells CASKATGGRETQYF. In nucleotides, the CDR3 is TGTGCCAGTAAAGCGACGGGGGGGCGCGAGACCCAGTACTTC.